Listed below are T cell receptor beta chains from one sample, sequenced in a study of OX40 agonist ivuxolimab in advanced cancers. Measured with immunoSEQ multiplex PCR; TCRdb has only the in-frame clones, and not every one. In the table there are fewer than 45,000 clones, 80% of which are singletons. The starting material was CD4+ or CD8+ T cells sorted from blood, obtained in a trial of the OX40 agonist ivuxolimab. The receptors stem from an adult with an advanced solid tumor such as melanoma, head and neck, liver or kidney cancer. CDR3s include the opening cysteine and the closing phenylalanine or tryptophan. D genes are given only for firm matches. Size is stated for part of the rows, as once, few or many counts, or as a class when the clone is expanded.

J gene,V gene,CDR3 length,D gene,clone size,CDR3 DNA,CDR3 protein
TRBJ2-7,TRBV5-8,18,TRBD2,.,TGTGCCAGCAGCTTGGCCTACGGGCTAGCGGGAGGGCGATCCGAGCAGTACTTC,CASSLAYGLAGGRSEQYF
TRBJ1-2,TRBV13,11,.,.,TGTGCCAGCAGCGGGGGAGGAGGCTACACCTTC,CASSGGGGYTF
TRBJ2-2,TRBV4-1,19,TRBD2,.,TGCGCCAGCAGCCAAGAGGGACTAGCGGGAGGGTCGCGCACCGGGGAGCTGTTTTTT,CASSQEGLAGGSRTGELFF
TRBJ2-2,TRBV4-3,16,.,.,TGCGCCAGCAGCCAAGATCGCCAGGGGGGCACCGGGGAGCTGTTTTTT,CASSQDRQGGTGELFF
TRBJ2-7,TRBV10-2,14,.,.,TGCGCCAGCAGTGAGACTAGCAGGGTAGGCGAGCAGTACTTC,CASSETSRVGEQYF
TRBJ2-7,TRBV5-1,13,.,.,TGCGCCAGCAGCTTTGGGTTCTCCTACGAGCAGTACTTC,CASSFGFSYEQYF
TRBJ2-7,TRBV7-2,14,TRBD2,.,TGTGCCAGCAGCCGGGTCAGCGGGAGCGACGAGCAGTACTTC,CASSRVSGSDEQYF
TRBJ2-4,TRBV7-2,14,.,.,TGTGCCAGCAGCTGGCCCACACAGGAAAACATTCAGTACTTC,CASSWPTQENIQYF
TRBJ2-6,TRBV25-1,11,.,few,TGTGCCAGCAGTGAATTGAGGGTCCTGACTTTC,CASSELRVLTF
TRBJ2-1,TRBV19,20,TRBD2,.,TGTGCCAGTACCGATCCCAGAGGGGCTAGCGGGAGGAGCTCCTACAATGAGCAGTTCTTC,CASTDPRGASGRSSYNEQFF
TRBJ1-5,TRBV5-1,15,.,.,TGCGCCAGCAGCCCAGGGAGCGTAGTCAATCAGCCCCAGCATTTT,CASSPGSVVNQPQHF
TRBJ1-1,TRBV19,14,.,.,TGTGCCAGTAGTATAAGGGGTGGAGGGACTGAAGCTTTCTTT,CASSIRGGGTEAFF
TRBJ2-7,TRBV7-2,13,TRBD2,.,TGTGCCAGCAGCGCTAGGGACTACTACGAGCAGTACTTC,CASSARDYYEQYF
TRBJ1-2,TRBV5-6,13,.,.,TGTGCCAGCAGCTTGCGGGCGGGGTATGGCTACACCTTC,CASSLRAGYGYTF
TRBJ1-2,TRBV5-5,13,.,.,TGTGCCAGCAGGATAGACAGAGACTATGGCTACACCTTC,CASRIDRDYGYTF
TRBJ1-2,TRBV5-1,14,.,.,TGCGCCAGCAGCTTGGATCCGGGACGAACTGGCTACACCTTC,CASSLDPGRTGYTF